What follows is one TCR beta chain and its context. This clone was recorded once. The target of this receptor is not known. The sample holds no much larger clone one base away, and base qualities are not on file. The time point label on this specimen signifies: baseline before first vaccination. Vaccinee samples came from UK trials COV001 and COV002, including a single-blind randomized controlled phase 2/3 trial of AZD1222 (ChAdOx1 nCoV-19) in healthy adults. For TCRbeta chain sequencing, PBMC samples were collected from trial participants at day 0 and at day 28 after the second dose. The CDR3 regions of human TCRbeta chains were analyzed by immunosequencing. Per the authors' processing: TCRs in the repertoires were compared against a reference library of SARS-CoV-2-specific TCRs that had been generated with the MIRA antigen-specificity platform. Breadth was defined as the fraction of unique TCRs that were SARS-CoV-2-associated, and depth was defined as the fraction of total T cells that were SARS-CoV-2-associated. Each spike-specific TCR was assigned to its reactive spike region and to a CD4 or CD8 class using the MIRA data. Log10-transformed breadth and depth values were compared by one-way ANOVA with Sidak's multiple comparisons tests. TCRdb holds this immuneACCESS table with in-frame rearrangements only. Some clones are missing; in checked studies, unresolved V genes explain under half, and the rest has no known cause. V, J and clone size are those of that table, while D and trimming were read from the DNA. In this sample the table shows roughly 150,000 clones, approximately 92% of which occur a single time. The ten largest account for roughly 2.3% of the sample.

The germline V gene yields SGHTA for CDR1 and FQGNSA for CDR2. Including cysteine and phenylalanine, the CDR3 has 12 amino acids. Solely the CDR3 DNA is kept, with 36 bases framed from the first base. From V the trimming removes 7 bases and from J it removes 5 bases, while the gene matches leave 3 bases of the junction unaccounted for. These data belong to a study of T cell responses to AZD1222 COVID-19 vaccine (dated by TCRdb to the early 2020s). About the investigation overall: AZD1222 recipients whose second dose came at about 4 weeks and those whose second dose came at about 12 weeks were combined into one group, since spike-specific TCR depth and breadth did not differ between the two schedules. A total of about 250 trial participants underwent TCR sequencing, of whom more than 200 had received two doses of AZD1222 and about 25 had received two doses of the MenACWY control vaccine. Enrollment into the trials was organized by age into subgroups of 18-55, 56-69 and 70-plus years, and those subgroups contained approximately 150, 30 and 60 TCR-sequenced participants, respectively. What the authors observed across the whole study: In the small 56-69-year group, the increase in depth fell short of significance, most likely because of low power. Because no day 14 peak-response samples were available, the repertoires could be characterized only after the peak T cell response. Vaccine-associated CD4 TCRs spanned the whole spike protein, with dominant responses in regions 160-218 and 743-854. After two AZD1222 doses, both the breadth and the depth of spike-specific TCRs were significantly higher than at day 0 and than in MenACWY recipients. Participants were mostly white British and included more females than males, and it was suggested by the authors that clonal diversity may have been underestimated. Reportedly, close to half of the unique spike-specific TCRs recognized epitopes lying outside the regions that are mutated in the B.1.351 and B.1.1.7 variants. Conclusions about previously exposed vaccinees are limited, since just five or six AZD1222 recipients were seropositive for SARS-CoV-2 at baseline.

The clonotype originates from an adult in good health. The chain links TRBV7-2 with TRBJ2-5; a stretch of 8 junction bases matches TRBD1. Sample: peripheral blood, taken on day 0 of AZD1222 vaccination. Read as DNA, the sequence is TGTGCCAGCAAACAGGGGGAGGAGACCCAGTACTTC. This is translated as CASKQGEETQYF. With all but the CDR3 taken from the reference TRBV7-2 and TRBJ2-5 genes, the full variable domain is: GAGVSQSPSNKVTEKGKDVELRCDPISGHTALYWYRQSLGQGLEFLIYFQGNSAPDKSGLPSDRFSAERTGGSVSTLTIQRTQQEDSAVYLCASKQGEETQYFGPGTRLLVL.